Below are 11 T cell receptor beta chains sequenced from a single sample in a study of tumor-infiltrating lymphocytes in primary liver carcinoma. Constant-region priming of roughly 490 ng total RNA yielded TCR beta cDNA. A slightly modified ARM-PCR protocol with three nested multiplex PCR rounds produced these TCR beta libraries. In the first two PCR rounds, TRBV1-TRBV30 forward primers were paired with a C-beta reverse primer, and each round lasted roughly 9 cycles. From the multiplex PCR reads, TCRdb called clonotypes with MiXCR, one entry per CDR3 protein. The table has 300,000 to 400,000 distinct CDR3 sequences, less than 70% seen once. The researchers obtained blood RNA from unsorted whole blood and also extracted germline DNA. Specimen: peripheral blood. These receptors were taken from a man aged 40-50 years with primary liver carcinoma and hepatitis B virus infection.

This clonotype appeared once. The chain carries TRBV5-5 and TRBJ2-1; D is possibly TRBD2 (5 bases). Trimming pared 3 bases from V and 8 bases from J, leaving 21 bases between. The CDR3 is 16 amino acids. Per germline, CDR1 SGHKS and CDR2 YYEKEE (reference sequence). CDR3 nucleotide sequence: TGTGCCAGCAGCTCGGGGTCTTCCTGTGATGTCTATGAGCAGTTCTTC. Translated, it gives CASSSGSSCDVYEQFF.

This clonotype was observed at least ten times. The V gene is TRBV4-1, the J gene TRBJ2-5, with 9 positions matching TRBD1. V was clipped by 0 bases and J by 1 base; unmatched bases: 3. The CDR3 length is 16 residues. Germline V gives CDR1 MGHRA, CDR2 YSYEKL. The CDR3 protein is CASSQDTTGGQETQYF. For the CDR3, the DNA is TGCGCCAGCAGCCAAGATACGACAGGGGGCCAAGAGACCCAGTACTTC.

In the case of this clonotype: At one of its ends the junction is not consistent with the germline gene, which may arise from a read error. The rearrangement links TRBV10-2 to TRBJ1-1; D uncertain. CDR3 size: 11 residues. Germline CDR1 and CDR2: WSHSY and SAAADI. CDR3 amino acids: CVSTLETEAFF. CDR3 nucleotides: TGCGTCAGCACACTTGAAACTGAAGCTTTCTTT.

The chain links TRBV6-1 to TRBJ2-7, with 8 bases matching TRBD2. With 7 bases clipped from V and 0 bases from J, the junction kept 8 bases outside the gene matches. The CDR3 length is 15 residues. The germline gives CDR1 MNHNS, CDR2 SASEGT. CDR3 region: CASNPTSASSYEQYF. DNA of the CDR3: TGTGCCAGCAACCCGACTAGCGCGAGCTCCTACGAGCAGTACTTC.

In this sample, this clonotype turned up once. At one boundary the junction diverges from the germline segment, which might be a read error. The V call is TRBV6-5, the J call TRBJ2-1; 7 positions match TRBD2. There are 15 residues in the CDR3. The germline V gene has CDR1 MNHEY and CDR2 SVGAGI. The chain's CDR3 is CATSRTGLHYNEQFF. CDR3 coding DNA: TGTGCCACCAGTCGCACGGGACTACATTACAATGAGCAGTTCTTC.

CDR3 DNA sequence: TGTGCCAGCAGTTTAAGCCGGACTGGAATCTACAATGAGCAGTTCTTC. Protein product: CASSLSRTGIYNEQFF. The genes are TRBV28 and TRBJ2-1; D is possibly TRBD2 (5 bases). The CDR3 is made up of 16 amino acids. The V end lost 2 bases, the J end lost 3 bases, and 14 bases lay between the germline ends. CDR1 and CDR2 from the germline V gene are MDHEN and SYDVKM.

This clonotype was found a few times. Written as DNA, the CDR3 is TGTGCCAGTAGCCTCCTAGACGACAATGAGCAGTTCTTC. It yields the protein CASSLLDDNEQFF. V usage is TRBV11-2 and J usage is TRBJ2-1, with D hard to call. The CDR3 extends over 13 amino acids. The ends were cut back, 9 bases at V and 5 bases at J, with 14 bases in the middle. The germline gives CDR1 SGHAT, CDR2 FQNNGV.

This clonotype appeared a single time. J is TRBJ2-1 and V is TRBV6-5, with TRBD2 identical over 8 bases. From germline, CDR1 is MNHEY and CDR2 SVGAGI. V was clipped by 9 bases and J by 0 bases; unmatched bases: 4. CDR3 size: 14 residues. CDR3 loop: CARRGLGSYNEQFF. CDR3 DNA sequence: TGTGCCAGGCGGGGACTAGGCTCCTACAATGAGCAGTTCTTC.

This clonotype was detected many times. The chain couples TRBV6-5 to TRBJ2-1; 7 nucleotides align to TRBD2. Germline values: CDR1 MNHEY, CDR2 SVGAGI. The CDR3 consists of 14 residues. With V trimmed by 5 bases and J by 5 bases, 6 bases remained unmatched. The CDR3 nucleotides read TGTGCCAGCAGTCTAGGTCTAGCGGACAATGAGCAGTTCTTC. This gives the protein CASSLGLADNEQFF.

In the case of this clonotype: Just one base apart from a much larger clone, this may be a read error. The CDR3 coding sequence is TGTGCCAGCAACTCCGGGACAGGAGTACAAGAGACCCAGTACTTC. This gives the protein CASNSGTGVQETQYF. The chain combines TRBV6-2 or TRBV6-3 with TRBJ2-5, with TRBD1 matching 8 bases. This CDR3 has 15 residues. The V gene end was trimmed by 7 bases and the J gene end by 2 bases; junction bases not matched to a gene: 9. The germline gives CDR1 MNHEY, CDR2 SVGEGT.

Worth noting for this clonotype: At one end, the junction sequence differs from germline, possibly due to a read error. The V and J genes are TRBV11-3 and TRBJ1-1; D is perhaps TRBD1 (5 bases). The CDR3 has 13 amino acids. CDR1 is SGHNT, CDR2 YENEEA, per germline. The CDR3 region has the DNA TGTGCCAGCATCTTAGGACAAGGGACTGAAGCTTTCTTT. This gives the protein CASILGQGTEAFF.